The sequence of this T cell receptor beta chain was determined in a study of T cell responses to AZD1222 COVID-19 vaccine. At the level of the study: Second-dose intervals of approximately 4 or approximately 12 weeks were pooled. Study-level findings and limits: In a largely white British group with more females than males, clonal diversity was possibly underestimated. Repertoires were obtained only post-peak T cell response. Unmutated variant regions are reportedly targeted by nearly half of spike-specific TCRs.

Sequencing used immunoSEQ multiplex PCR; TCRdb keeps in-frame clones, though not all of them. The sample records 120,000 to 150,000 clones, 80% to 90% being singletons. A note on this clone: The target antigen is unknown.

V lost 7 bases to trimming and J lost 3 bases, with 10 bases between them. CDR1 is ENHRY and CDR2 is SYGVKD in the germline V gene. The CDR3 spans 13 residues. Sample: peripheral blood, taken on day 0 of AZD1222 vaccination. The genes are TRBV10-3 and TRBJ2-1; possibly TRBD2 for D (5 bases). The sequence came from an adult in good health. Written as DNA, the CDR3 is TGTGCCATCACCACGGGGAACTACAATGAGCAGTTCTTC. This codes for CAITTGNYNEQFF.